Below are 14 T cell receptor beta chains sequenced from a single sample in a study of T cell responses to AZD1222 COVID-19 vaccine (dated by TCRdb to about 2021). The meaning of the sample's time point label: baseline before first vaccination. Libraries came from the immunoSEQ multiplex PCR assay. In TCRdb, the immuneACCESS table is reduced to in-frame sequences with V and J assigned. These tables do not hold every clone; where another copy was compared, an unresolved V gene accounts for under half, and the others remain unexplained. The sample records about 160,000 clones, over 75% of which are singletons. In total, the top ten clones hold more than 1.2% of the sample. The sample in question was peripheral blood, obtained on day 0 of AZD1222 vaccination. The receptors were sampled from an adult in good health.

The V call is TRBV11-3, the J call TRBJ2-1; D ambiguous. Germline CDR1 reads SGHNT; CDR2 reads YENEEA. Trimming pared 0 bases from V and 8 bases from J, leaving 5 bases between. This CDR3 contains 12 residues. CDR3 in DNA: TGTGCCAGCAGCTTAGAAGTGGATGAGCAGTTCTTC. It encodes CASSLEVDEQFF.

This chain connects TRBV5-6 to TRBJ2-1; 8 positions match TRBD2. There are 18 residues in the CDR3. Germline loops: CDR1 SGHDT, CDR2 YYEEEE. V dropped 3 bases and J dropped 7; count of bases not matched to a gene: 18. The CDR3 DNA sequence: TGTGCCAGCAGCTCATGGGTTCCCGGGACTAGTTCTGATAATGAGCAGTTCTTC. Translating gives CASSSWVPGTSSDNEQFF.

The chain uses TRBV19 and TRBJ2-1; D tentatively reads TRBD1 or TRBD2 (5 bases each). The V gene's germline CDR1 is LNHDA and CDR2 SQIVND (reference sequence). CDR3 size: 15 residues. The V gene lost 4 bases and the J gene lost 3 bases, with 13 bases spanning the gap. The CDR3 DNA sequence: TGTGCCAGTAGTACAGCCGGGACCTTCTACAATGAGCAGTTCTTC. Encoded protein: CASSTAGTFYNEQFF. The variable domain in full, completed from reference TRBV19 and TRBJ2-1, reads DGGITQSPKYLFRKEGQNVTLSCEQNLNHDAMYWYRQDPGQGLRLIYYSQIVNDFQKGDIAEGYSVSREKKESFPLTVTSAQKNPTAFYLCASSTAGTFYNEQFFGPGTRLTVL.

The rearrangement uses TRBV11-3 and TRBJ1-2, with TRBD1 matching 9 bases. Losses at the gene ends were 4 bases for V and 2 bases for J; bases not matched to a gene: 8. Per germline, CDR1 SGHNT and CDR2 YENEEA. The CDR3 runs 16 residues. The CDR3 DNA reads as TGTGCCAGCAGCTCTCCCGGGACAGGGTCCAACTATGGCTACACCTTC. Amino acids: CASSSPGTGSNYGYTF.

The V and J genes are TRBV4-1 and TRBJ1-1; D ambiguous. The V gene lost 1 base and the J gene lost 3 bases, with 12 bases spanning the gap. This CDR3 contains 15 residues. CDR1 is MGHRA, CDR2 YSYEKL, per germline. The CDR3 sequence: CASSQGGVPDTEAFF. The CDR3 DNA reads as TGCGCCAGCAGCCAAGGGGGAGTTCCGGACACTGAAGCTTTCTTT.

The V gene is TRBV24-1, the J gene TRBJ1-5; no definite D call. The CDR3 is 13 residues long. Germline CDR1 reads KGHDR; CDR2 reads SFDVKD. V was trimmed by 4 bases and J by 5 bases, leaving 8 bases between them. CDR3 loop: CATSDYKDQPQHF. The CDR3 DNA is TGTGCCACCAGTGACTACAAGGATCAGCCCCAGCATTTT.

The genes are TRBV15 and TRBJ1-4; no definite D call. CDR3 length equals 14 residues. V was shortened by 9 bases and J by 7 bases, with 18 bases between the two germline ends. Germline loops: CDR1 LNHNV, CDR2 YYDKDF (reference sequence). The CDR3 spells CATKALGRGEKLFF. The DNA for the CDR3 is TGTGCCACTAAGGCCTTGGGTCGGGGTGAAAAACTGTTTTTT.

This clone showed up just once. The rearrangement uses TRBV6-2 or TRBV6-3 and TRBJ1-2; D gene ambiguous. Trimming pared 4 bases from V and 4 bases from J, leaving 7 bases between. The CDR3 is made up of 12 amino acids. Germline V gene data show CDR1 as MNHEY and CDR2 as SVGEGT. CDR3 nucleotide sequence: TGTGCCAGCAGTTCGCTGCGCTATGGCTACACCTTC. It specifies CASSSLRYGYTF.

The chain recombines TRBV11-3 with TRBJ2-1; TRBD2 is a possible D gene (5 bases). Looked up from germline, CDR1 is SGHNT and CDR2 is YENEEA. V was pared by 4 bases and J by 3 bases, with 13 bases between. The CDR3 length is 15 residues. For the CDR3, the DNA is TGTGCCAGCAGCTGGGGTACTAGTGTCTACAATGAGCAGTTCTTC. It codes for CASSWGTSVYNEQFF.

The chain employs TRBV2 and TRBJ2-7; 10 nucleotides line up with TRBD2. The ends lost 6 bases at V and 5 bases at J; junction bases unmatched: 10. Germline loops: CDR1 SNHLY, CDR2 FYNNEI. CDR3 length: 15 residues. CDR3 sequence reads: CASRLVGLAGDEQYF. CDR3 DNA sequence: TGTGCCAGCAGGCTTGTAGGCCTAGCGGGAGACGAGCAGTACTTC.

This clone has only one observation. The chain combines TRBV28 with TRBJ1-2; D call uncertain. V lost 4 bases, J lost 3 bases, and 3 bases lay in between. CDR3 length equals 11 residues. The germline CDR1 and CDR2 sequences are MDHEN and SYDVKM. In DNA form, the CDR3 reads TGTGCCAGCAGTTCCGACTATGGCTACACCTTC. This gives the protein CASSSDYGYTF.

The chain joins TRBV5-1 to TRBJ2-1; D remains ambiguous. Per the germline V gene, CDR1 is SGHRS and CDR2 is YFSETQ. CDR3 length: 14 amino acids. The V gene lost 0 bases and the J gene lost 6 bases, with 10 bases spanning the gap. As DNA, the CDR3 is TGCGCCAGCAGCTTGGGGCCGACGGGCAATGAGCAGTTCTTC. Encoded protein: CASSLGPTGNEQFF.

This chain joins TRBV13 and TRBJ1-1, with TRBD1 identical over 11 bases. V lost 11 bases to trimming and J lost 2 bases; unmatched junction nucleotides: 7. The germline V gene encodes CDR1 PRHDT and CDR2 FYEKMQ (reference sequence). The CDR3 is 14 amino acids. CDR3 DNA: TGTGCCGTCCGGGACAGGGGGAGAAACACTGAAGCTTTCTTT. The encoded protein is CAVRDRGRNTEAFF. Supplemented by reference TRBV13 and TRBJ1-1, the full variable domain reads AAGVIQSPRHLIKEKRETATLKCYPIPRHDTVYWYQQGPGQDPQFLISFYEKMQSDKGSIPDRFSAQQFSDYHSELNMSSLELGDSALYFCAVRDRGRNTEAFFGQGTRLTVV.

This clone has only one observation. The chain recombines TRBV10-1 with TRBJ2-2; D is unresolved. Trimming removed 2 bases at V and 0 bases at J, with 7 bases between. The CDR3 has 15 residues. CDR1 and CDR2 from the germline V gene are WNHNN and SYGVQD (reference sequence). CDR3 nucleotide sequence: TGCGCCAGCAGTGAGGGTTACGCGAACACCGGGGAGCTGTTTTTT. Protein product: CASSEGYANTGELFF.